This is a list of T cell receptor beta chains from one sample in a study of response to subunit inactivated influenza vaccine. Each CDR3 protein gets one entry after TCRdb re-called the RT-PCR reads with MiXCR. The sample lists 800,000 or so distinct CDR3 sequences; around 21% were seen once. The material was PBMCs from blood, obtained 5 days after vaccination. All receptors derive from a man in his fifties who received an inactivated influenza vaccine. Each CDR3 is given with its conserved first and last residue. Fields, in order: D gene, V gene, clone size, J gene, CDR3 DNA, CDR3 protein. A D gene is named only where the DNA matches it firmly. Not every row has a clone size; where given, it reads once, few, many or a size class.

NA	TRBV6-2/TRBV6-3	NA	TRBJ1-1	TGTGCCAGCAGACTAGCGGGCGGCACTGAAGCTTTCTTT	CASRLAGGTEAFF
TRBD2	TRBV2	few	TRBJ2-3	TGTGCCAGCAGTCGTGGGACTAGCGTTGCAGATACGCAGTATTTT	CASSRGTSVADTQYF
TRBD1	TRBV5-1	few	TRBJ2-5	TGCGCCAGCAGCTGGACGGGACAGCAAGAGACCCAGTACTTC	CASSWTGQQETQYF
NA	TRBV28	NA	TRBJ2-5	TGTGCCAGCAGTGGGGCCGAACTGGTCCCCGGAGAGACCCAGTACTTC	CASSGAELVPGETQYF
NA	TRBV29-1	few	TRBJ2-7	TGCAGCGTTGGTATACATACCGAGCAGTACTTC	CSVGIHTEQYF
NA	TRBV3-1	few	TRBJ2-7	TGTGCCAGCAGCCATCGGACTACCTACGAGCAGTACTTC	CASSHRTTYEQYF
NA	TRBV12-3/TRBV12-4	many	TRBJ1-1	TGTGCCAGCAGTTTAAGCACGGGAAGAGGTGCTTTCTTT	CASSLSTGRGAFF
TRBD1	TRBV5-6	NA	TRBJ2-7	TGTGCCAGCAGCTTGACAGGGGGCATTTCTCACGAGCAGTACTTC	CASSLTGGISHEQYF
NA	TRBV4-1	few	TRBJ2-1	TGCGCCAGCAGCCAAGCGACGGGACTTACTCACAATGAGCAGTTCTTC	CASSQATGLTHNEQFF
TRBD2	TRBV6-5	few	TRBJ2-1	TGTGCCAGCAGTTATTTCGTAGCGGGGGGGACGGATGAGCAGTTCTTC	CASSYFVAGGTDEQFF
NA	TRBV15	few	TRBJ2-7	TGTGCCACCAGGGATTACCTCAGGGCCGAGCAGTACTTC	CATRDYLRAEQYF
TRBD1	TRBV12-3/TRBV12-4	NA	TRBJ1-5	TGTGCCAGCAGTAAACAGGGGGCTATTCAGCCCCAGCATTTT	CASSKQGAIQPQHF
NA	TRBV28	few	TRBJ2-1	TGTGCCAGCACCGGGACGTTCTACAATGAGCAGTTCTTC	CASTGTFYNEQFF
NA	TRBV7-2	NA	TRBJ1-1	TGTGCCAGCAGCTTACGAGGGCGGGCGAACACTGAAGCTTTCTTT	CASSLRGRANTEAFF
TRBD2	TRBV20-1	few	TRBJ2-5	TGCAGTGCTCGCGGTAGAAGCGGGGCTCAAGAGACCCAGTACTTC	CSARGRSGAQETQYF
NA	TRBV28	few	TRBJ1-1	TGTGCCAGCAGTTTGCCGACACCTTTGAACACTGAAGCTTTCTTT	CASSLPTPLNTEAFF
NA	TRBV29-1	few	TRBJ2-7	TGCAGCGTTGTGTCTAGCACGAGTCTCGAGCAGTACTTC	CSVVSSTSLEQYF
TRBD2	TRBV11-2	many	TRBJ2-3	TGTGCCAGCAGCTTCTCCACGGGACTAGGCACAGATACGCAGTATTTT	CASSFSTGLGTDTQYF
NA	TRBV20-1	NA	TRBJ1-5	TGCAGTGCTCCCCTTGGACACGGCCAGCCCCAGCATTTT	CSAPLGHGQPQHF
TRBD2	TRBV7-2	NA	TRBJ2-1	TGTGCCAGCAGCTGGGGGACTAGCGGACCTTACAATGAGCAGTTCTTC	CASSWGTSGPYNEQFF
TRBD2	TRBV27	NA	TRBJ2-3	TGTGCCAGCAGTTGGGGACCGGGAGGGCGGAGCACAGATACGCAGTATTTT	CASSWGPGGRSTDTQYF
NA	TRBV6-2/TRBV6-3	NA	TRBJ2-5	TGTGCCAGCAGTCACGACCTCCTGAGGACCCAGTACTTC	CASSHDLLRTQYF
NA	TRBV9	NA	TRBJ2-5	TGTGCCAGCAGCGTACAAGGGGGAGAAGGAGAGACCCAGTACTTC	CASSVQGGEGETQYF
TRBD1	TRBV7-8	NA	TRBJ1-6	TGTGCCAGCAGCCACGGACAGGGTTATTCACCCCTCCACTTT	CASSHGQGYSPLHF
TRBD1	TRBV12-3/TRBV12-4	few	TRBJ2-7	TGTGCCAGCAGTAGAGACAGGGGGGCCGAATACGAGCAGTACTTC	CASSRDRGAEYEQYF
NA	TRBV12-3/TRBV12-4	few	TRBJ2-5	TGTGCCAGCAGCTCAAGGGCTGGGACCCAGTACTTC	CASSSRAGTQYF
TRBD2	TRBV5-1	NA	TRBJ2-2	TGCGCCAGCAGCAAGGCGACTAGCGGGAGAGGTACCGGGGAGCTGTTTTTT	CASSKATSGRGTGELFF
NA	TRBV5-1	few	TRBJ1-2	TGCGCCAGCAGCTTGGGTTACCTGGGATCTAACTATGGCTACACCTTC	CASSLGYLGSNYGYTF
NA	TRBV29-1	many	TRBJ1-1	TGCAGCGTTGTCAGGGACACTGAAGCTTTCTTT	CSVVRDTEAFF
NA	TRBV20-1	NA	TRBJ2-1	TGCAGTGCTAGAGGGGAATCGGGGGACTACAATGAGCAGTTCTTC	CSARGESGDYNEQFF
NA	TRBV28	NA	TRBJ2-3	TGTTCCAGCTTCGGGCGGGGAAGCACAGATACGCAGTATTTT	CSSFGRGSTDTQYF
TRBD1	TRBV7-9	few	TRBJ2-7	TGTGCCAGCAAGAAGGGACAGGGGAACTACGAGCAGTACTTC	CASKKGQGNYEQYF
NA	TRBV7-2	NA	TRBJ2-5	TGTGCCAGCAGCTTAGTGAGGACCCAAGAGACCCAGTACTTC	CASSLVRTQETQYF
NA	TRBV27	many	TRBJ1-2	TGTGCCAGCAGTTTGAGACAGGAACCCAACTATGGCTACACCTTC	CASSLRQEPNYGYTF
NA	TRBV27	few	TRBJ2-1	TGTGCCAGCAGTTTATCTGGGGGTGGCCACAATGAGCAGTTCTTC	CASSLSGGGHNEQFF
TRBD2	TRBV7-9	few	TRBJ2-7	TGTGCCAGCAGCTTAGTAGCGGGAGGTCTGTACTTC	CASSLVAGGLYF
TRBD2	TRBV3-1	NA	TRBJ2-7	TGTGCCAGCAGCCAAGGGGGGACTAGCGGGACCCAGCAGTACTTC	CASSQGGTSGTQQYF
TRBD2	TRBV20-1	few	TRBJ2-1	TGCAGTGCTAGAATAGCGGGAGGGCCTACCGGCGCCTACAATGAGCAGTTCTTC	CSARIAGGPTGAYNEQFF
NA	TRBV27	many	TRBJ2-7	TGTGCCAGCAGTTTGTTGGGCCATTCCTACGAGCAGTACTTC	CASSLLGHSYEQYF
TRBD2	TRBV7-2	NA	TRBJ2-7	TGTGCCAGCAGCTTAGGGGCGGGGGAGGCCCGGTACGAGCAGTACTTC	CASSLGAGEARYEQYF
TRBD2	TRBV20-1	many	TRBJ2-1	TGCAGTGCTAGAGGGCAAGAGCGACTAGCGGGAGACAATGAGCAGTTCTTC	CSARGQERLAGDNEQFF
NA	TRBV19	NA	TRBJ2-7	TGTGCCAGTAGTCCGGAGCCTAGCTCCTACGAGCAGTACTTC	CASSPEPSSYEQYF
TRBD1	TRBV5-5	few	TRBJ2-7	TGTGCCAGCAGCTTAGAGTACAGGGGGCTGGTAGGGAACGAGCAGTACTTC	CASSLEYRGLVGNEQYF
NA	TRBV12-3/TRBV12-4	few	TRBJ2-2	TGTGCCAGCAGTTTATCCAGTGGCACGAACACCGGGGAGCTGTTTTTT	CASSLSSGTNTGELFF